This T cell receptor (beta chain) was recorded in a study of technical replicates of blood from a handful of donors. Germline V gives CDR1 SGHKS, CDR2 YYEKEE (reference sequence). The length of the CDR3 is 15 residues. Trimming removed 2 bases from V and 3 bases from J; junction bases left unmatched: 1. The data were produced by immunoSEQ multiplex PCR, yet TCRdb's version contains in-frame clones alone and is incomplete. The repertoire has about 62,000 clones, roughly nine tenths of them found once; the top ten carry approximately 5%. The receptor comes from a human donor in good health. Some clones in this sample may be carry-over from other donors' samples. The chain carries TRBV5-5 and TRBJ2-1, with TRBD2 matching over 11 bases. Source material: PBMCs. For the CDR3, the DNA is TGTGCCAGCAGCTTAGGGACTAGCGGCTACAATGAGCAGTTCTTC. It specifies CASSLGTSGYNEQFF.